This record looks at one T cell receptor beta chain sequence and its context. This specimen comes from a study of blood T cell repertoires in COVID-19. Study overall: Samples came from the United States, Italy and Spain, spanning acute and convalescent COVID-19. PBMCs, B-cell-depleted T cells, or T cells were the source of the cDNA or gDNA that made up the material.

This CDR3 comprises 16 residues. Germline-derived CDR1 and CDR2 are SGHTA and FQGNSA. Trimming cost V 2 bases and J 3 bases, with 16 bases left between them. In the original workflow: Reference gene primer amplification gave nucleated cell count estimates. Sequencing was performed with immunoSEQ multiplex PCR; in TCRdb, only in-frame clones are kept and a portion is missing. V and J calls and clone size are copied from that table; D and trimming were computed from the DNA. The table lists around 67,000 clones, around 87% of them singletons. The clonotype comes from a middle-aged man with active COVID-19. The chain combines TRBV7-2 with TRBJ1-2, with D uncertain. Material: peripheral blood. The CDR3 DNA reads TGTGCCAGCAGCTTAAATATCCGTCCTCGGGACTATGGCTACACCTTC. Encoded protein: CASSLNIRPRDYGYTF.